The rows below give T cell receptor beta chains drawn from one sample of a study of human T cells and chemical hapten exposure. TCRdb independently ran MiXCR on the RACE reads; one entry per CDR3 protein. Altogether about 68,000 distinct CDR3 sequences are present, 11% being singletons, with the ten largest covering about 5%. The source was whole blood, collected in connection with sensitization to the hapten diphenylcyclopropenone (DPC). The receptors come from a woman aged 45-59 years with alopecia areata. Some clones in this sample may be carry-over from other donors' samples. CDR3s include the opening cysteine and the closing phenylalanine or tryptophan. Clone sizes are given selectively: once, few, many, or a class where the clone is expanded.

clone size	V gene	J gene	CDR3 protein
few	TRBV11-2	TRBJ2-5	CASSLESGVYSVETQYF
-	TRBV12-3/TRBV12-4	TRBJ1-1	CASSSDYRVPEAFF
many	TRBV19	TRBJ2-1	CASSITSGMGLVGRYNEQFF
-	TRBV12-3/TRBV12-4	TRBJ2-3	CASRAGRDDITDTQYF
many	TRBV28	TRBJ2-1	CASMVGQGAWEQFF
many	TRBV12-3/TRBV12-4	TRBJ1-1	CASRQGNTEAFF
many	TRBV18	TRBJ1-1	CASSRTPNTEAFF
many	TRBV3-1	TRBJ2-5	CASSQGRGVGETQYF
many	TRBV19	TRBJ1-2	CASSSGQGARFSYGYTF
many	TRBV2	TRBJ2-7	CASSIAGGSYEQYF
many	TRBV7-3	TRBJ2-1	CASSSGGLANEQFF
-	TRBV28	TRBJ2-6	CASSGLTVSGANVLTF
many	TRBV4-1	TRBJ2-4	CASSQGPVSGSQNIQYF
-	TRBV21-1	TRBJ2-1	CASSKALKRETSGIYNEQFF
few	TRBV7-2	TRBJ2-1	CASTRPGLPPEQFF
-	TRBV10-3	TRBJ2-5	CAISESLQNQETQYF
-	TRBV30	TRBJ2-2	CAWGQTNTGELFF
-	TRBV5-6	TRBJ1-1	CASSLRTENTEAFF
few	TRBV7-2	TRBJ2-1	CASSTGLALMNEQFF
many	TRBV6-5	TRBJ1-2	CASTSHRQLYGYTF